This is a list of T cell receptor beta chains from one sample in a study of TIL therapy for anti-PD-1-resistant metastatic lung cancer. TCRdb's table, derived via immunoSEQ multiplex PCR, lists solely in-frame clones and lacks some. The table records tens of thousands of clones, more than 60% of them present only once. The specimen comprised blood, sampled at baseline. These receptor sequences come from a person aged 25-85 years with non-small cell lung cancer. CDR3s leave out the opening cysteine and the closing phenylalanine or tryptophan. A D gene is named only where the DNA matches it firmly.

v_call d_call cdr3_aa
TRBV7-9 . ASSLKGGYTDTQY
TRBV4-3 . ASSQDQDEEGPYNEQF
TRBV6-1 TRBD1 ASTTGDRGYEQY
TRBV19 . ASIAGGPGSGNTIY
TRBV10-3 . AISERDKQF
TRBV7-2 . ASCRGGVQETQY
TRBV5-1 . ASSLEGRSNYGYT
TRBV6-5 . ASSLISPSRETQY
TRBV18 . ASSPTDNQPQH
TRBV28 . ASRTTGGGQPQH
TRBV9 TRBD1 ASSSDRGYGYT
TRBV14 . ASSQVKYQETQY
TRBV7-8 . ASSSGTYTYEQY
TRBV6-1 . ASSEGPENEQY
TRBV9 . ASSVEGVGGYT
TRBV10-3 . AISGRGQETQY
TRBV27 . ASRRGRGQISDEQF
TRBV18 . ASSPPPPGVAKNIQY
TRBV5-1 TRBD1 ASSLHWTGAVYEQY
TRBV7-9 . ASSFTYRDTIY
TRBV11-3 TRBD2 ASSSRLAYEQF
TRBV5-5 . ASILDLNYGYT
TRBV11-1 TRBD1 ASSLGGTGVQPQH
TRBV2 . ASTLLILNTEAF